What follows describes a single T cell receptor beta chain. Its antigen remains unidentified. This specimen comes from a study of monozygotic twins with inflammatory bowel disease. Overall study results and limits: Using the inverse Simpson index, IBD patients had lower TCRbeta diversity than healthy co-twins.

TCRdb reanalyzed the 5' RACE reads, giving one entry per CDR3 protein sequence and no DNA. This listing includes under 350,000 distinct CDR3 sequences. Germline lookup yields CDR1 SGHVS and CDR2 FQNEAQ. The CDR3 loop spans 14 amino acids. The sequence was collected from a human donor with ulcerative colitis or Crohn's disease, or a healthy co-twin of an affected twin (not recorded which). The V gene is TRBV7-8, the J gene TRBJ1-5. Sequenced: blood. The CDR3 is CASSEGRLNQPQHF. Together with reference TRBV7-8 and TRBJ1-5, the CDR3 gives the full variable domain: GAGVSQSPRYKVAKRGQDVALRCDPISGHVSLFWYQQALGQGPEFLTYFQNEAQLDKSGLPSDRFFAERPEGSVSTLKIQRTQQEDSAVYLCASSEGRLNQPQHFGDGTRLSIL.